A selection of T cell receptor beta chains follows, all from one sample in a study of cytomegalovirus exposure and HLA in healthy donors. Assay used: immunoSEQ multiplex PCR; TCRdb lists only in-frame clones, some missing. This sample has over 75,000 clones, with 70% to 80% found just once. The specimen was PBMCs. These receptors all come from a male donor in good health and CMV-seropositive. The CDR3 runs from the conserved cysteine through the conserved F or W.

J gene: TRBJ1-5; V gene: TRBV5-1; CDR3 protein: CASSFGETNQPQHF
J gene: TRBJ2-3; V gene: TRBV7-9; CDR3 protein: CASNLVSGGNLDTQYF
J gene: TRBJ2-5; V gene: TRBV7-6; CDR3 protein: CASSPSPASGEETQYF
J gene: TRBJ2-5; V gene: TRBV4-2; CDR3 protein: CVSSQESGGGRQETQYF
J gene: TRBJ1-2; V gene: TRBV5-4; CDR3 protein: CATENRGHGYTF
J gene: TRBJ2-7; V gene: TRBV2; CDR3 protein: CASSESNTAYEQYF
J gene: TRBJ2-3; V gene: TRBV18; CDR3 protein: CASSPPGTDTQYF
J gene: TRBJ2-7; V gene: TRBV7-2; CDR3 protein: CASSLGTSGGEQYF
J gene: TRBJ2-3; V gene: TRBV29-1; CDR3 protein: CSVEVGGRTDTQYF
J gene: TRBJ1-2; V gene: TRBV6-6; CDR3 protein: CASRGHYGYTF
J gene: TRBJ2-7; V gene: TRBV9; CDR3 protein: CASSVGTQSSYEQYF
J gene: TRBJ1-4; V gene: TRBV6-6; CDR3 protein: CASNWGGNEKLFF
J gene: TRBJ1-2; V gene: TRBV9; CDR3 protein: CASSKDSNYGYTF
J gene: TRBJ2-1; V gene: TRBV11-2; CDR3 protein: CASSLLPSGGTNEQFF
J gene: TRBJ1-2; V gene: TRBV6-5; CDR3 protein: CASRKNRDRVYGYTF
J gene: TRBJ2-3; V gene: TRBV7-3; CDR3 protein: CASSLIQGAGDTQYF
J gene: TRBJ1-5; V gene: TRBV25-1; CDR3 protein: CATGQGHQPQHF
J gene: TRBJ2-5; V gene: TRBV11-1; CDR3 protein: CASSFGARDVQETQYF
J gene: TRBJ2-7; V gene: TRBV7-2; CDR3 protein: CASSPTSSREQYF
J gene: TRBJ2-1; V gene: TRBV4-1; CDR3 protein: CASSQEQVSYNEQFF
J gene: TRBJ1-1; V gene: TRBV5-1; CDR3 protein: CASSLSGQGYTEAFF
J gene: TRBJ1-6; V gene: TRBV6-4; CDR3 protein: CASRKDRDMSPLHF
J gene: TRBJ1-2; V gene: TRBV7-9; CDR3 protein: CASSLGRGAVYGYTF
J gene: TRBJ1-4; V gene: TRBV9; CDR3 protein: CASSIDQGANEKLFF
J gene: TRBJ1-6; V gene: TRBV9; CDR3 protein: CASSVEVVGSPLHF
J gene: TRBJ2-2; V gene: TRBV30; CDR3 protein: CAWRQGANTGELFF
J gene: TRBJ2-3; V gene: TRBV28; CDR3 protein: CASSQGAGWDTQYF
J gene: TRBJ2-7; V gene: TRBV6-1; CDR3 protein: CASSATHDYEQYF
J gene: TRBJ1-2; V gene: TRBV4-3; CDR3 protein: CASSQDRGTNYGYTF
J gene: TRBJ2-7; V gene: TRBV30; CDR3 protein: CAWSGGVRRYEQYF
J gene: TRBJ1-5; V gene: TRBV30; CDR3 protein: CAWSDSGVHQPQNF
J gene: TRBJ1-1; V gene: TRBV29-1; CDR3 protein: CSAMTGPNTEAFF
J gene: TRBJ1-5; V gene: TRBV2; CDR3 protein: CASSGGPGYNQPQHF
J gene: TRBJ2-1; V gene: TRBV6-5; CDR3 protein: CASRSSYNEQFF
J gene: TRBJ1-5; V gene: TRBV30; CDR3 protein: CAWSTVTSNQPQHF
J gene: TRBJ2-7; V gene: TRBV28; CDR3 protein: CASSLQDTYEQYF
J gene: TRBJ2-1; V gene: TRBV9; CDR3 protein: CASSVDTRGSGQFF